This T cell receptor (beta chain) was captured by sequencing in a study of molecular identifiers for immune sequencing clone quantification. The authors built bulk TCR libraries by previously described methods with listed TCR primers. TCRdb re-called the PCR reads with MiXCR, one entry per CDR3 protein. Of 460,000 or so distinct CDR3 sequences in the sample, around 25% were seen once. Study results and limitations: Clones above 20 RNA copies held over 99% of effector molecules, under 1% in naive cells.

Trimming took 4 bases from V and 9 from J, leaving 16 bases between them. The CDR3 totals 14 residues. Construction of naive CD8 libraries employed 20,000 to 1,000,000 sorted cells together with 10%, 30% or 50% RNA. This clonotype occurred a few times. The target antigen is unknown. The V and J genes are TRBV12-3 or TRBV12-4 and TRBJ2-1; D is unclear. Material: naive CD8+ T cells from blood, with Jurkat cell RNA spiked in. As for subset: FACS-sorted CD8+CD4-CCR7+CD45RA+ naive T cells. The clonotype was recovered from a human donor in good health. Some libraries in this study had Jurkat cell RNA spiked in. CDR3 protein: CASSYDTKVGEQFF. The CDR3 DNA is TGTGCCAGCAGTTACGACACCAAGGTCGGTGAGCAGTTCTTC.